Below, 7 T cell receptor beta chains from the same sample are listed, as sequenced in a study of early T cells in non-severe SARS-CoV-2 infection. TCRdb redid the calling of the 5' RACE reads with MiXCR, one entry per CDR3 protein. The table lists 35,000 to 55,000 distinct CDR3 sequences, more than 9% of them singletons, with just over 20% in the top ten. The specimen sequenced was whole blood. The origin of the receptors is an adult who was a healthcare worker with PCR-confirmed SARS-CoV-2 infection or an uninfected control (not recorded which).

This clonotype was seen many times. This chain joins TRBV6-2 or TRBV6-3 and TRBJ1-5; 9 bases are a match to TRBD1. The germline V gene has CDR1 MNHEY and CDR2 SVGEGT. The CDR3 consists of 16 residues. J was trimmed by 4 bases and V by 6 bases; bases with no gene match: 10. CDR3 loop: CASSPRDRVWNQPQHF. CDR3 in DNA: TGTGCCAGCAGCCCCCGGGACAGGGTTTGGAATCAGCCCCAGCATTTT.

The table lists this clonotype with many counts. V gene TRBV28 combines with J gene TRBJ1-6; 9 bases agree with TRBD1. The germline V gene encodes CDR1 MDHEN and CDR2 SYDVKM. This CDR3 has 15 residues. V lost 6 bases to trimming and J lost 14 bases; unmatched junction nucleotides: 14. This chain's CDR3 is CASSQHGTGKGTLHF. The CDR3 DNA sequence: TGTGCCAGCAGCCAACACGGGACAGGGAAAGGCACCCTCCACTTT.

This clonotype showed up many times. CDR3 protein: CASSMTGKAGGTEAFF. CDR3 nucleotide sequence: TGTGCCAGCAGTATGACAGGGAAGGCGGGGGGCACTGAAGCTTTCTTT. The V and J genes are TRBV12-3 or TRBV12-4 and TRBJ1-1; 7 nucleotides agree with TRBD1. CDR3 length equals 16 residues. Trimming at V came to 5 bases and at J to 4 bases, leaving 13 bases not matched to a gene.

The chain is built from TRBV7-6 and TRBJ2-3; D is tentatively TRBD1 or TRBD2 (5 bases each). This CDR3 contains 14 residues. V lost 4 bases and J lost 1, with 9 bases in between. Germline CDR1 is SGHVS and CDR2 is FNYEAQ. CDR3 nucleotide sequence: TGTGCCAGCAGCTACCGGGACGGCACAGATACGCAGTATTTT. This sequence encodes CASSYRDGTDTQYF.

This clonotype was found many times. The DNA for the CDR3 is TGTGCCAGCAGAATATCGACGGTTTACGAGCAGTACTTC. Translating it yields CASRISTVYEQYF. V usage is TRBV28 and J usage is TRBJ2-7; D unresolved. Germline CDR1 and CDR2: MDHEN and SYDVKM. The V end was cut by 6 bases, the J end by 4 bases, with 13 bases between. The CDR3 extends over 13 amino acids.

This clonotype has more than one count but fewer than ten. This chain links TRBV11-2 with TRBJ2-2; D is unresolved. The CDR3 covers 13 residues. The V end was cut by 5 bases, the J end by 0 bases, with 4 bases between. Germline CDR1 and CDR2: SGHAT and FQNNGV. This chain's CDR3 is CASSATNTGELFF. CDR3 sequence (DNA): TGTGCCAGCAGCGCGACGAACACCGGGGAGCTGTTTTTT.

The chain recombines TRBV7-2 with TRBJ2-3; D is ambiguous. Germline CDR1 and CDR2: SGHTA and FQGNSA. CDR3 size: 15 residues. Trimming shortened V by 5 bases and J by 4 bases, and 16 bases separated the two germline ends. The CDR3 region is CASSPYGVAPDTQYF. The CDR3, as DNA: TGTGCCAGCAGCCCCTATGGAGTAGCCCCAGATACGCAGTATTTT.